This is a list of T cell receptor beta chains from one sample in a study of shared clonotypes between healthy human individuals. The table came from immunoSEQ multiplex PCR; TCRdb's copy has only in-frame clones and leaves some out. The data show 2 million to 2.5 million clones, approximately 95% seen once. The source material was naive CD4+ T cells from PBMCs. The receptors were sampled from a man between 18 and 29 years old in good health. Some clones in this sample may be carry-over from other donors' samples. CDR3s include the opening cysteine and the closing phenylalanine or tryptophan. The D gene is left open where the match is weak. The size field is filled for only some rows; it gives once, few, many or a size class.

v_gene	abundance	j_gene	d_gene	CDR3aa	CDR3nt
TRBV28	NA	TRBJ2-3	NA	CASSEMDYVSTDTQYF	TGTGCCAGCAGTGAGATGGACTACGTAAGCACAGATACGCAGTATTTT
TRBV7-9	NA	TRBJ1-3	TRBD1	CASSYRGSSGNTIYF	TGTGCCAGCAGTTACAGGGGAAGCTCTGGAAACACCATATATTTT
TRBV19	NA	TRBJ1-1	NA	CASTWEGTRGTEAFF	TGTGCCAGTACATGGGAGGGGACGAGGGGCACTGAAGCTTTCTTT
TRBV29-1	NA	TRBJ1-5	NA	CSVEDVGGQPQHF	TGCAGCGTTGAAGACGTGGGAGGCCAGCCCCAGCATTTT
TRBV2	NA	TRBJ2-1	NA	CASSESSAHPNEQFF	TGTGCCAGCAGTGAGAGTTCGGCACATCCAAATGAGCAGTTCTTC
TRBV7-3	NA	TRBJ1-1	NA	CASSLTGKNTEAFF	TGTGCCAGCAGCTTAACTGGCAAAAACACTGAAGCTTTCTTT
TRBV29-1	NA	TRBJ2-1	NA	CSVELPRHEQFF	TGCAGCGTTGAACTCCCGAGACATGAGCAGTTCTTC
TRBV7-9	NA	TRBJ1-1	NA	CASSLGAGRMNTEAFF	TGTGCCAGCAGCTTAGGGGCAGGAAGAATGAACACTGAAGCTTTCTTT
TRBV5-4	NA	TRBJ1-2	NA	CASSPDRGQGYTF	TGTGCCAGCAGCCCTGACCGGGGGCAGGGCTACACCTTC
TRBV28	NA	TRBJ2-7	TRBD2	CASSSPRSGSLYEQYF	TGTGCCAGCAGTTCCCCCAGGAGCGGGAGTTTGTACGAGCAGTACTTC
TRBV5-1	NA	TRBJ2-2	TRBD2	CASSFRSGGNTGELFF	TGCGCCAGCAGCTTTAGGAGCGGGGGCAACACCGGGGAGCTGTTTTTT
TRBV5-4	NA	TRBJ2-5	TRBD1	CASSSGLGTGRETQYF	TGTGCCAGCAGCTCCGGACTTGGGACAGGGCGAGAGACCCAGTACTTC
TRBV30	NA	TRBJ1-6	NA	CACQVGSNSPLHF	TGTGCCTGTCAAGTGGGCTCTAATTCACCCCTCCACTTT
TRBV2	NA	TRBJ2-7	NA	CASSEGTPREAYEQYF	TGTGCCAGCAGTGAAGGGACACCTAGGGAAGCCTACGAGCAGTACTTC
TRBV28	once	TRBJ1-5	NA	CATLGGARDQPQHF	TGTGCCACCCTAGGAGGGGCGCGAGATCAGCCCCAGCATTTT
TRBV5-6	once	TRBJ2-7	NA	CASSFSGDEQYF	TGTGCCAGCAGCTTCTCTGGGGACGAGCAGTACTTC
TRBV7-2	NA	TRBJ2-7	NA	CASSIQSMRVTAHEQYF	TGTGCCAGCAGCATCCAATCGATGCGGGTGACGGCCCACGAGCAGTACTTC
TRBV19	NA	TRBJ1-2	NA	CASSPQGYGYTF	TGTGCCAGTAGTCCCCAGGGCTATGGCTACACCTTC
TRBV4-1	NA	TRBJ2-3	TRBD2	CASSQVTAGVADTQYF	TGCGCCAGCAGCCAAGTTACAGCGGGAGTTGCCGATACGCAGTATTTT
TRBV2	NA	TRBJ2-7	NA	CASSENVSSYEQYF	TGTGCCAGCAGTGAGAACGTAAGCTCCTACGAGCAGTACTTC
TRBV5-1	NA	TRBJ1-1	TRBD1	CASSFQGDDTEAFF	TGCGCCAGCAGCTTCCAGGGGGACGACACTGAAGCTTTCTTT
TRBV18	NA	TRBJ2-3	TRBD1	CASSPRQGPSTDTQYF	TGTGCCAGCTCACCGCGACAGGGGCCAAGCACAGATACGCAGTATTTT
TRBV7-6	NA	TRBJ2-2	NA	CASSYRERMRAGELFF	TGTGCCAGCAGCTACAGGGAGAGGATGAGGGCCGGGGAGCTGTTTTTT
TRBV30	NA	TRBJ2-5	NA	CAWSRLSQETQYF	TGTGCCTGGAGTAGACTGTCACAAGAGACCCAGTACTTC
TRBV28	NA	TRBJ2-7	NA	CASSPSGVTYEQYF	TGTGCCAGCAGTCCCTCAGGGGTTACCTACGAGCAGTACTTC
TRBV4-1	NA	TRBJ2-1	TRBD2	CASSAIAGELQFF	TGCGCCAGCAGCGCAATAGCGGGAGAACTGCAGTTCTTC
TRBV5-1	NA	TRBJ2-1	NA	CASSLAGVIYNEQFF	TGCGCCAGCAGCTTGGCGGGTGTAATATACAATGAGCAGTTCTTC
TRBV27	NA	TRBJ2-7	TRBD1	CASSRTGVYEQYF	TGTGCCAGCAGTAGGACAGGGGTCTACGAGCAGTACTTC
TRBV7-2	NA	TRBJ1-3	NA	CASSSDSSGNTIYF	TGTGCCAGCAGCTCGGACAGCTCTGGAAACACCATATATTTT
TRBV5-8	NA	TRBJ1-5	TRBD1	CASSLLSLGDSQGPQHF	TGTGCCAGCAGCTTGCTAAGCCTGGGGGACAGCCAGGGGCCCCAGCATTTT
TRBV9	NA	TRBJ1-2	NA	CASSGETGYGGYTF	TGTGCCAGCAGCGGGGAAACAGGCTACGGTGGCTACACCTTC
TRBV19	NA	TRBJ2-7	NA	CATKYHYEQYF	TGTGCCACGAAGTACCACTACGAGCAGTACTTC
TRBV6-6	NA	TRBJ1-4	NA	CASSLGAQNNEKLFF	TGTGCCAGCAGCTTGGGGGCACAGAATAATGAAAAACTGTTTTTT
TRBV5-1	NA	TRBJ2-7	TRBD1	CASSLGQGATGIYEQYF	TGCGCCAGCAGCTTGGGACAGGGGGCGACTGGGATATACGAGCAGTACTTC
TRBV14	NA	TRBJ2-1	NA	CASSPRVKGEQFF	TGTGCCAGCAGCCCGCGTGTGAAAGGTGAGCAGTTCTTC
TRBV5-1	NA	TRBJ2-1	TRBD2	CASSFTSGGGEQFF	TGCGCCAGCAGCTTTACTAGCGGCGGGGGTGAGCAGTTCTTC
TRBV4-2	NA	TRBJ1-4	NA	CASSQSRTANEKLFF	TGTGCCAGCAGCCAGAGTAGGACAGCTAATGAAAAACTGTTTTTT
TRBV29-1	NA	TRBJ2-3	NA	CSVSLLTGTQYF	TGCAGCGTTTCTTTACTTACTGGCACGCAGTATTTT
TRBV5-1	NA	TRBJ2-7	TRBD1	CASSIRQGPSYEQYF	TGCGCCAGCAGCATAAGACAGGGGCCATCCTACGAGCAGTACTTC
TRBV28	NA	TRBJ2-2	NA	CASSLRQYTGELFF	TGTGCCAGCAGTTTAAGGCAGTACACCGGGGAGCTGTTTTTT
TRBV6-1	NA	TRBJ2-7	NA	CASSEVMVRAYEQYF	TGTGCCAGCAGTGAAGTAATGGTGAGAGCATACGAGCAGTACTTC
TRBV4-1	NA	TRBJ2-7	NA	CASSQPGLTPYEQYF	TGCGCCAGCAGCCAACCGGGACTGACCCCCTACGAGCAGTACTTC
TRBV9	NA	TRBJ1-1	NA	CASSVDGRANTEAFF	TGTGCCAGCAGCGTAGATGGCAGGGCGAACACTGAAGCTTTCTTT
TRBV4-1	NA	TRBJ2-3	TRBD2	CASSRILAGGTDTQYF	TGCGCCAGCAGCCGAATACTAGCGGGAGGCACAGATACGCAGTATTTT
TRBV5-6	NA	TRBJ2-3	NA	CASSIGTDTQYF	TGTGCCAGCAGCATTGGTACAGATACGCAGTATTTT